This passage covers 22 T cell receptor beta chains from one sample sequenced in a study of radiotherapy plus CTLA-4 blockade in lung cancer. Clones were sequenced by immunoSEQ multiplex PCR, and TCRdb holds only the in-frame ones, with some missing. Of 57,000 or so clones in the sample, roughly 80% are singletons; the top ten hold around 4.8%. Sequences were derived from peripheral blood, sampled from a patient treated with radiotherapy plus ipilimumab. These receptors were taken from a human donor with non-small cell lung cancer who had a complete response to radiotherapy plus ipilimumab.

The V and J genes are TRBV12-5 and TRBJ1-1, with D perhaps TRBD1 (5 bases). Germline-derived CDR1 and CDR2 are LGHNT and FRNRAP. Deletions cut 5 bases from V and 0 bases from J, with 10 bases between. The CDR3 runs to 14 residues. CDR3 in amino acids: CASGLAGLNTEAFF. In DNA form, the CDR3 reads TGTGCTAGTGGTCTTGCAGGGTTGAACACTGAAGCTTTCTTT.

In DNA form, the CDR3 reads TGCGCCAGCAGCCTGCAGGACACCGGGGAGCTGTTTTTT. Amino acids: CASSLQDTGELFF. V usage is TRBV5-1 and J usage is TRBJ2-2; D is ambiguous. Trimming removed 4 bases at V and 3 bases at J, with 7 bases between. The CDR3 has 13 amino acids. Germline CDR1 reads SGHRS; CDR2 reads YFSETQ.

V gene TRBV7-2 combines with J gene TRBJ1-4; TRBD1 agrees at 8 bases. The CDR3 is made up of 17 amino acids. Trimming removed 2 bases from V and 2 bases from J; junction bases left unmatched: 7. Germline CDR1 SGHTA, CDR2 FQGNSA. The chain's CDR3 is CASSLLRGQGTNEKLFF. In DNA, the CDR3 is TGTGCCAGCAGCTTACTCAGGGGGCAGGGGACTAATGAAAAACTGTTTTTT.

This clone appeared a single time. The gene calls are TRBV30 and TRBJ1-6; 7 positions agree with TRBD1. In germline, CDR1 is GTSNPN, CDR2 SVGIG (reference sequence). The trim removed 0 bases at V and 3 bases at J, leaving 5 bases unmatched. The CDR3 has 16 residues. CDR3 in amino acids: CAWSVRGLGYNSPLHF. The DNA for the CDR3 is TGTGCCTGGAGTGTAAGGGGGCTTGGCTATAATTCACCCCTCCACTTT.

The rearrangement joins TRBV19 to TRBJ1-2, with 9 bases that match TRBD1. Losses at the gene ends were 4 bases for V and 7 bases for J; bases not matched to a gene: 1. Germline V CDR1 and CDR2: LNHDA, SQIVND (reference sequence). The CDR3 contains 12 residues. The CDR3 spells CASSRTGVGYTF. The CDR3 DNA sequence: TGTGCCAGTAGTAGGACAGGGGTTGGCTACACCTTC. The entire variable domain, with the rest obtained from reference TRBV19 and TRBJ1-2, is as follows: DGGITQSPKYLFRKEGQNVTLSCEQNLNHDAMYWYRQDPGQGLRLIYYSQIVNDFQKGDIAEGYSVSREKKESFPLTVTSAQKNPTAFYLCASSRTGVGYTFGSGTRLTVV.

The CDR3 DNA is TGCGCCAGCAGCCCGGAGGAGCGGGAGCAGTTCTTC. Protein: CASSPEEREQFF. V gene TRBV5-1 combines with J gene TRBJ2-1; D is perhaps TRBD2 (5 bases). Between the trimmed V and J ends, which lost 4 bases and 10 bases, there was a span of 12 bases. This CDR3 contains 12 residues. Germline assignment: CDR1 SGHRS and CDR2 YFSETQ.

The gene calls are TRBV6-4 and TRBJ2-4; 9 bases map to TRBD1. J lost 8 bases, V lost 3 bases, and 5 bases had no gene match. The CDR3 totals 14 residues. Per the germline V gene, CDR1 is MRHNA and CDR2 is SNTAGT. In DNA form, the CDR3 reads TGTGCCAGCAGTGAAACAGGGGGCTTTGACATTCAGTACTTC. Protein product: CASSETGGFDIQYF.

The CDR3 loop reads CASSSLGGEKTQYF. In DNA, the CDR3 is TGTGCCAGCAGCTCTCTCGGGGGAGAAAAGACCCAGTACTTC. The V and J genes are TRBV7-2 and TRBJ2-5; tentative D call: TRBD2 (6 bases). V dropped 4 bases and J dropped 6 bases, with 15 bases sitting between them. Germline V gene sequence: CDR1 SGHTA, CDR2 FQGNSA. CDR3 size: 14 residues.

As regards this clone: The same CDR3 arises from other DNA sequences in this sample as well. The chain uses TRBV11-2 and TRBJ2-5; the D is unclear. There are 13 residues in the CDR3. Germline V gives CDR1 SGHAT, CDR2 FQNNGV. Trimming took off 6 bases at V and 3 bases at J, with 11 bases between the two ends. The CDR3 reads CASSYGEKETQYF. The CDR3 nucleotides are TGTGCCAGCAGTTACGGTGAAAAAGAGACCCAGTACTTC.

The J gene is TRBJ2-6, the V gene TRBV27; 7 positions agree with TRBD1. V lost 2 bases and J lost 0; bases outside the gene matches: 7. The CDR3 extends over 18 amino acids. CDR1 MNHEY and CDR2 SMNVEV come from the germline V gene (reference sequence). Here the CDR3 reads CASSLIGTVPSGANVLTF. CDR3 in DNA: TGTGCCAGCAGTTTAATTGGGACAGTCCCCTCTGGGGCCAACGTCCTGACTTTC.

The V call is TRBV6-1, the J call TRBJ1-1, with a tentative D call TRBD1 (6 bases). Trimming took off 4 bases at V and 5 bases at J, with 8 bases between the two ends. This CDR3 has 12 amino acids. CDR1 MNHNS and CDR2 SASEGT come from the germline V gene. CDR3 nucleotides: TGTGCCAGCAGTGTAGGGGGAACTGAAGCTTTCTTT. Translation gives CASSVGGTEAFF.

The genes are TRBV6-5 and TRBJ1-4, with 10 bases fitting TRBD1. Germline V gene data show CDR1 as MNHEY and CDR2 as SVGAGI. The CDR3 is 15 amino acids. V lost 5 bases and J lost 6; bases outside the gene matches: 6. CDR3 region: CASSGSGTGDEKLFF. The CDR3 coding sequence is TGTGCCAGCAGTGGATCCGGGACAGGGGATGAAAAACTGTTTTTT.

DNA of the CDR3: TGTGCCAGCAGCCCCGAGCGTGACCGTATCGCCAAAAACATTCAGTACTTC. Residues: CASSPERDRIAKNIQYF. The chain employs TRBV5-6 and TRBJ2-4; D is uncertain. The CDR3 runs to 17 residues. V was cut by 4 bases and J by 1 base, with 18 bases left in between. CDR1 is SGHDT and CDR2 is YYEEEE in the germline V gene.

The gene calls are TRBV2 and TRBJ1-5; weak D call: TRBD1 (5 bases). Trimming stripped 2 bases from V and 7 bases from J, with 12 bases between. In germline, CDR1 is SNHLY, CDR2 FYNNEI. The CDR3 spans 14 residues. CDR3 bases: TGTGCCAGCAGTGAAATGGGGGTGCAGCAGCCCCAGCATTTT. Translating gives CASSEMGVQQPQHF. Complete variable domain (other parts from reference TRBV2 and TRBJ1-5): EPEVTQTPSHQVTQMGQEVILRCVPISNHLYFYWYRQILGQKVEFLVSFYNNEISEKSEIFDDQFSVERPDGSNFTLKIRSTKLEDSAMYFCASSEMGVQQPQHFGDGTRLSIL.

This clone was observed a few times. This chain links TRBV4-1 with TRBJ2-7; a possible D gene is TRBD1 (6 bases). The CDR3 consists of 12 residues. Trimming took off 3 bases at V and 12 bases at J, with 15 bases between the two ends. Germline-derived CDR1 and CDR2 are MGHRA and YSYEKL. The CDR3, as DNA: TGCGCCAGCAGCCATCCTAGGGGGAATATGTACGTC. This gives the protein CASSHPRGNMYV.

The CDR3 region is CASNDLQGSFYGYTF. For the CDR3, the DNA is TGTGCCAGCAACGACTTACAGGGCTCCTTCTATGGCTACACCTTC. The chain employs TRBV11-2 and TRBJ1-2, with D perhaps TRBD1 (6 bases). CDR1 SGHAT and CDR2 FQNNGV come from the germline V gene. The ends were cut back, 7 bases at V and 4 bases at J, with 19 bases in the middle. The CDR3 extends over 15 amino acids.

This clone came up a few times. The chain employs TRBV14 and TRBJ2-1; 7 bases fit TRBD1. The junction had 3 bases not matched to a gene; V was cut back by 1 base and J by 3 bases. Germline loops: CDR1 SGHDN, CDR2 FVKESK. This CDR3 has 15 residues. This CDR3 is CASSQVGGLYNEQFF. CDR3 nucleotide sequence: TGTGCCAGCAGCCAAGTAGGGGGCCTCTACAATGAGCAGTTCTTC.

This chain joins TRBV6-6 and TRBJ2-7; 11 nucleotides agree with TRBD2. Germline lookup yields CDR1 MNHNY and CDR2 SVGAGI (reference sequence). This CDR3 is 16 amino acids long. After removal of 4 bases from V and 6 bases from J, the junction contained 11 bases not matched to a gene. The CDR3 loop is CASSSSRSGGAGEQYF. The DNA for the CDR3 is TGTGCCAGCAGTTCCTCTCGTAGCGGGGGGGCCGGCGAGCAGTACTTC.

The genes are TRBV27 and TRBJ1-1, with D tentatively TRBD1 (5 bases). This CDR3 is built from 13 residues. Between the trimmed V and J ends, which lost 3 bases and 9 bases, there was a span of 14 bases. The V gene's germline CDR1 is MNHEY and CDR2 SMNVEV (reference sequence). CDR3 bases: TGTGCCAGCAGTTTCGACGGTGGGGGGAAAGCTTTCTTT. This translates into CASSFDGGGKAFF.

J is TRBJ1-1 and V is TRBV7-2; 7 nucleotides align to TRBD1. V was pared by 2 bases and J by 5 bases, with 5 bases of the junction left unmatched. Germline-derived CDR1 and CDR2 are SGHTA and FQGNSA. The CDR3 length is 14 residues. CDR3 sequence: CASSLKSGGTEAFF. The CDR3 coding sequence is TGTGCCAGCAGCTTAAAGTCAGGGGGTACTGAAGCTTTCTTT.

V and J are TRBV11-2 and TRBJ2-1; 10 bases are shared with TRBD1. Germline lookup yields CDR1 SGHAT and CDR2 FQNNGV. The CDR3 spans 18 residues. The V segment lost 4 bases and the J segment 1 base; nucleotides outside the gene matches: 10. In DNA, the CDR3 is TGTGCCAGCAGCTCAGGGCGACGACAGGGGGCATCCTACAATGAGCAGTTCTTC. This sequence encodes CASSSGRRQGASYNEQFF.

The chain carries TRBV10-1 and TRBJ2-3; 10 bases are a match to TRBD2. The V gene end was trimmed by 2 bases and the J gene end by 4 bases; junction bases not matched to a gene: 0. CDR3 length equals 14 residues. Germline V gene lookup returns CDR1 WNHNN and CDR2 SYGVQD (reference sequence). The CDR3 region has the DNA TGCGCCAGCAGTGAGGGACTAGCGGCAGATACGCAGTATTTT. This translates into CASSEGLAADTQYF.